This T cell receptor (beta chain) was obtained from a study of cytomegalovirus exposure and HLA in healthy donors. Notes on the study in general: Analysis was performed later, and it showed HLA-associated TCR beta chains to be more clonally expanded than equally common others. Overall, approximately 150 TCR beta chains were annotated as cytomegalovirus-associated.

As for this clone: The antigen remains unidentified.

When sampled, the donors appeared nominally healthy, though they likely had unrecorded immune exposures. The PCR used 60 Vbeta and 13 Jbeta primers. Per the original data handling: Counted up in a later analysis, unique TCR beta chains came to around 80 million, with around 11 million shared. Method: immunoSEQ multiplex PCR; TCRdb's copy keeps in-frame clones and lacks some. Clone size and V and J calls were adopted from that table, with D and trimming inferred from the DNA. The data hold over 90,000 clones, with about 81% observed a single time. The TCR comes from a man in his forties in good health and CMV-seropositive. The sample was PBMCs.

The CDR3 DNA sequence: TGTGCCAGCAATTTAGGACTAGCGGGGGTTGAGCAGTACTTC. This translates into CASNLGLAGVEQYF. The J gene is TRBJ2-7, the V gene TRBV2; TRBD2 aligns across 13 bases. Trimming cost V 7 bases and J 7 bases; bases outside gene matches: 7. The CDR3 length is 14 residues. Germline CDR1 SNHLY, CDR2 FYNNEI.